The rows below give T cell receptor beta chains drawn from one sample of a study of cytomegalovirus exposure and HLA in healthy donors. TCRdb's copy holds only in-frame clones and misses some; the assay was immunoSEQ multiplex PCR. The sample includes more than 95,000 clones, roughly 79% of them seen just once. Sequencing used PBMCs. These receptor sequences come from a female donor in good health and CMV-seropositive. Both conserved end residues are part of each CDR3. Fields, in order: clone size, J gene, V gene, D gene, CDR3 protein, CDR3 DNA. A D gene is named only where the DNA matches it firmly. Only part of the rows carry a size: once, few, many, or a class if the clone is expanded.

abundance: .
j_gene: TRBJ2-5
v_gene: TRBV9
d_gene: .
CDR3aa: CASSVGGGQETQYF
CDR3nt: TGTGCCAGCAGCGTAGGAGGGGGTCAAGAGACCCAGTACTTC

abundance: few
j_gene: TRBJ2-7
v_gene: TRBV7-3
d_gene: .
CDR3aa: CASSAGGEQYF
CDR3nt: TGTGCCAGCAGCGCTGGAGGCGAGCAGTACTTC

abundance: .
j_gene: TRBJ2-2
v_gene: TRBV9
d_gene: .
CDR3aa: CASSVIGQPGELFF
CDR3nt: TGTGCCAGCAGCGTAATTGGCCAACCCGGGGAGCTGTTTTTT

abundance: .
j_gene: TRBJ2-5
v_gene: TRBV7-7
d_gene: .
CDR3aa: CASSPGTQETQYF
CDR3nt: TGTGCTAGCAGCCCAGGGACACAAGAGACCCAGTACTTC

abundance: few
j_gene: TRBJ2-1
v_gene: TRBV30
d_gene: .
CDR3aa: CAWSVLGPIDEQFF
CDR3nt: TGTGCCTGGAGTGTACTAGGGCCAATCGATGAGCAGTTCTTC

abundance: few
j_gene: TRBJ2-3
v_gene: TRBV6-1
d_gene: .
CDR3aa: CASSEPRGSGSDTQYF
CDR3nt: TGTGCCAGCAGTGAACCCCGAGGTAGCGGATCCGATACGCAGTATTTT

abundance: .
j_gene: TRBJ2-5
v_gene: TRBV5-1
d_gene: TRBD1
CDR3aa: CASSFGQGRETQYF
CDR3nt: TGCGCCAGCAGCTTCGGACAGGGGAGAGAGACCCAGTACTTC

abundance: once
j_gene: TRBJ2-2
v_gene: TRBV5-1
d_gene: TRBD1
CDR3aa: CASSLEAPGQANTGELFF
CDR3nt: TGCGCCAGCAGCTTGGAGGCCCCGGGACAGGCGAACACCGGGGAGCTGTTTTTT

abundance: .
j_gene: TRBJ2-7
v_gene: TRBV18
d_gene: TRBD1
CDR3aa: CASSPRQGAAYEQYF
CDR3nt: TGTGCCAGCTCACCGCGACAGGGGGCGGCCTACGAGCAGTACTTC

abundance: once
j_gene: TRBJ2-3
v_gene: TRBV4-3
d_gene: .
CDR3aa: CASSQEFADTQYF
CDR3nt: TGCGCCAGCAGCCAAGAGTTCGCAGATACGCAGTATTTT

abundance: few
j_gene: TRBJ2-1
v_gene: TRBV5-1
d_gene: TRBD2
CDR3aa: CASSLEGGSSYNEQFF
CDR3nt: TGCGCCAGCAGCCTTGAGGGCGGGAGCTCCTACAATGAGCAGTTCTTC

abundance: .
j_gene: TRBJ1-1
v_gene: TRBV6-6
d_gene: .
CDR3aa: CASRRRTDTEAFF
CDR3nt: TGTGCCAGCAGGCGTCGGACAGACACTGAAGCTTTCTTT

abundance: .
j_gene: TRBJ1-1
v_gene: TRBV7-7
d_gene: TRBD1
CDR3aa: CASSLDRVSEAFF
CDR3nt: TGTGCTAGCAGCTTAGACAGGGTCTCTGAAGCTTTCTTT

abundance: .
j_gene: TRBJ1-5
v_gene: TRBV6-1
d_gene: TRBD1
CDR3aa: CASSDPGQGPGKPQHF
CDR3nt: TGTGCCAGCAGTGACCCGGGACAGGGGCCGGGGAAGCCCCAGCATTTT

abundance: .
j_gene: TRBJ1-2
v_gene: TRBV9
d_gene: .
CDR3aa: CASSYTGWDGYTF
CDR3nt: TGTGCCAGCAGCTACACAGGGTGGGATGGCTACACCTTC

abundance: .
j_gene: TRBJ1-1
v_gene: TRBV7-2
d_gene: TRBD1
CDR3aa: CASSLARQGSAFF
CDR3nt: TGTGCCAGCAGCTTAGCCAGACAGGGGTCGGCTTTCTTT

abundance: few
j_gene: TRBJ2-2
v_gene: TRBV4-3
d_gene: .
CDR3aa: CASSQEADRELFF
CDR3nt: TGCGCCAGCAGCCAAGAGGCCGACAGGGAGCTGTTTTTT

abundance: .
j_gene: TRBJ1-5
v_gene: TRBV6-5
d_gene: TRBD1
CDR3aa: CASSPGQGKQPQHF
CDR3nt: TGTGCCAGCAGTCCGGGACAGGGCAAACAGCCCCAGCATTTT

abundance: .
j_gene: TRBJ2-7
v_gene: TRBV6-5
d_gene: .
CDR3aa: CASSYTRESGNEQYF
CDR3nt: TGTGCCAGCAGTTACACTCGAGAGTCAGGGAACGAGCAGTACTTC

abundance: .
j_gene: TRBJ2-3
v_gene: TRBV6-1
d_gene: TRBD1
CDR3aa: CASTGTGEADTQYF
CDR3nt: TGTGCCAGCACTGGGACAGGGGAAGCAGATACGCAGTATTTT

abundance: few
j_gene: TRBJ1-2
v_gene: TRBV10-3
d_gene: .
CDR3aa: CANTDNNYGYTF
CDR3nt: TGTGCCAACACGGACAACAACTATGGCTACACCTTC

abundance: .
j_gene: TRBJ2-7
v_gene: TRBV30
d_gene: .
CDR3aa: CAWSVQGPYEQYF
CDR3nt: TGTGCCTGGAGTGTCCAGGGCCCCTACGAGCAGTACTTC

abundance: .
j_gene: TRBJ1-1
v_gene: TRBV28
d_gene: .
CDR3aa: CASSFPGRVNTEAFF
CDR3nt: TGTGCCAGCAGTTTTCCGGGCAGGGTGAACACTGAAGCTTTCTTT

abundance: .
j_gene: TRBJ2-5
v_gene: TRBV14
d_gene: .
CDR3aa: CASSQVDWFKETQYF
CDR3nt: TGTGCCAGCAGCCAGGTCGACTGGTTCAAAGAGACCCAGTACTTC

abundance: few
j_gene: TRBJ2-7
v_gene: TRBV7-2
d_gene: TRBD2
CDR3aa: CASSPDGGSSYEQYF
CDR3nt: TGTGCCAGCAGCCCCGACGGCGGGAGCTCCTACGAGCAGTACTTC

abundance: .
j_gene: TRBJ2-5
v_gene: TRBV4-2
d_gene: TRBD1
CDR3aa: CASSQQTGGETQYF
CDR3nt: TGTGCCAGCAGCCAGCAAACAGGGGGAGAGACCCAGTACTTC

abundance: .
j_gene: TRBJ2-1
v_gene: TRBV2
d_gene: TRBD1
CDR3aa: CASSADRIYNEQFF
CDR3nt: TGTGCCAGCAGTGCGGACAGGATCTACAATGAGCAGTTCTTC

abundance: .
j_gene: TRBJ2-7
v_gene: TRBV7-2
d_gene: .
CDR3aa: CASSPGHAREQYF
CDR3nt: TGTGCCAGCAGCCCCGGACACGCCAGGGAGCAGTACTTC

abundance: few
j_gene: TRBJ2-3
v_gene: TRBV7-7
d_gene: TRBD2
CDR3aa: CASSLGRTSADTQYF
CDR3nt: TGTGCTAGCAGCTTGGGGAGAACTAGCGCAGATACGCAGTATTTT

abundance: .
j_gene: TRBJ2-3
v_gene: TRBV6-4
d_gene: .
CDR3aa: CASSELSEGTSTDTQYF
CDR3nt: TGTGCCAGCAGTGAGCTTTCGGAGGGTACTAGCACAGATACGCAGTATTTT